Each of the 25 T cell receptor beta chains below was sequenced from the same sample in a study of technical replicates of blood from a handful of donors. The repertoire was sequenced with immunoSEQ multiplex PCR; TCRdb's copy has only in-frame clones and lacks some. The table has about 70,000 clones, around 85% seen once. The sample consisted of PBMCs. The receptors were gathered from a human donor in good health. Some clones in this sample may be carry-over from other donors' samples.

The genes are TRBV4-3 and TRBJ1-4; D gene unclear. The V and J ends lost 0 bases and 4 bases respectively, with 6 bases between them. The CDR3 has 14 residues. The germline V gene has CDR1 LGHNA and CDR2 YSLEER. The CDR3 coding sequence is TGCGCCAGCAGCCAAGATCCTATTAATGAAAAACTGTTTTTT. Translation gives CASSQDPINEKLFF.

This clone appeared a single time. The V call is TRBV6-5, the J call TRBJ2-2, with 9 bases matching TRBD2. This CDR3 has 16 amino acids. Germline loops: CDR1 MNHEY, CDR2 SVGAGI. V was pared by 2 bases and J by 4 bases, with 5 bases of the junction left unmatched. Here the CDR3 DNA reads TGTGCCAGCAGTTACAGCGGGGGGCAATCCACCGGGGAGCTGTTTTTT. It codes for CASSYSGGQSTGELFF.

The chain couples TRBV7-2 to TRBJ2-7, with D perhaps matching TRBD1 (6 bases). From germline, CDR1 is SGHTA and CDR2 FQGNSA. The CDR3 is 13 residues long. V gave up 2 bases and J gave up 4 bases, with 9 bases separating them. In DNA form, the CDR3 reads TGTGCCAGCAGCTTATCACAGGGTTACGAGCAGTACTTC. Amino acid sequence: CASSLSQGYEQYF.

This clone has just one count. The V and J genes are TRBV7-9 and TRBJ1-2; no clear D gene. The germline V gene encodes CDR1 SEHNR and CDR2 FQNEAQ (reference sequence). The CDR3 is 16 amino acids. The germline V and J ends were trimmed by 2 bases and 1 base, with 14 bases remaining between them. CDR3 sequence: CASSLSTRHNNYGYTF. The CDR3, as DNA: TGTGCCAGCAGCTTATCGACGAGACATAATAACTATGGCTACACCTTC.

The chain couples TRBV4-1 to TRBJ2-1; 10 bases map to TRBD2. The trim removed 6 bases at V and 9 bases at J, leaving 11 bases unmatched. Germline values: CDR1 MGHRA, CDR2 YSYEKL. The CDR3 has 15 amino acids. The CDR3 bases are TGCGCCAGCAGTTGGACTAGCGGTTTGGTGGTTGAGCAGTTCTTC. Its protein is CASSWTSGLVVEQFF.

There are a few counts of this clone. The chain employs TRBV4-1 and TRBJ2-5, with D possibly matching TRBD1 (6 bases). The CDR3 is made up of 15 amino acids. Germline values: CDR1 MGHRA, CDR2 YSYEKL. V dropped 3 bases and J dropped 5 bases, with 16 bases sitting between them. The CDR3 DNA reads TGCGCCAGCAGCCAGAGCCATGGGGGCCCTGAGACCCAGTACTTC. Its translation is CASSQSHGGPETQYF.

The chain is built from TRBV2 and TRBJ2-3; the match to TRBD2 covers 8 bases. J lost 2 bases, V lost 8 bases, and 3 bases had no gene match. The germline gives CDR1 SNHLY, CDR2 FYNNEI. The CDR3 loop spans 13 amino acids. CDR3 bases: TGTGCCAGCTCGGGGGGGAACACAGATACGCAGTATTTT. Its protein product is CASSGGNTDTQYF.

This clone was seen just once. The genes are TRBV13 and TRBJ2-1; no reliable D call. Trimming took off 1 base at V and 9 bases at J, with 13 bases between the two ends. The germline CDR1 and CDR2 sequences are PRHDT and FYEKMQ (reference sequence). The CDR3 covers 14 residues. CDR3 amino acids: CASSLAASISEQFF. The CDR3 nucleotides read TGTGCCAGCAGCTTAGCGGCTAGTATCAGTGAGCAGTTCTTC.

The genes are TRBV5-8 and TRBJ2-7; 8 bases are shared with TRBD2. CDR1 SGHTS and CDR2 YDEGEE come from the germline V gene. The CDR3 covers 15 residues. Trimming took 5 bases from V and 3 from J; bases not matched to a gene: 10. For the CDR3, the DNA is TGTGCCAGCAGTTTAGCGGGGAGGGCCCGCTACGAGCAGTACTTC. Its protein is CASSLAGRARYEQYF.

The genes are TRBV7-2 and TRBJ2-5; D call uncertain. This CDR3 region has 12 residues. The germline V gene encodes CDR1 SGHTA and CDR2 FQGNSA. V was pared by 6 bases and J by 5 bases, with 10 bases between. The chain's CDR3 is CASSQYSETQYF. The CDR3 bases are TGTGCCAGCAGTCAATACTCGGAGACCCAGTACTTC.

The chain carries TRBV7-2 and TRBJ1-5; 8 bases are a match to TRBD1. This CDR3 has 16 residues. Germline V lookup: CDR1 SGHTA, CDR2 FQGNSA. The V and J ends lost 3 bases and 1 base, in that order; junction bases with no gene match: 5. The CDR3 coding sequence is TGTGCCAGCAGCTTTTTTGGACAGGGAAGCAATCAGCCCCAGCATTTT. It codes for CASSFFGQGSNQPQHF.

V is TRBV5-1 and J is TRBJ2-7; possibly TRBD1 for D (6 bases). V was cut by 0 bases and J by 2 bases, with 18 bases left in between. CDR1 and CDR2 from the germline V gene are SGHRS and YFSETQ. There are 17 residues in the CDR3. CDR3 bases: TGCGCCAGCAGCTTGGGGAACACAGGGTGGGGGACCTACGAGCAGTACTTC. Translation gives CASSLGNTGWGTYEQYF.

The chain recombines TRBV5-1 with TRBJ1-2, with TRBD1 as a possible D gene (5 bases). The germline CDR1 and CDR2 sequences are SGHRS and YFSETQ. The CDR3 extends over 14 amino acids. The V and J ends lost 0 bases and 1 base respectively, with 7 bases between them. CDR3 coding DNA: TGCGCCAGCAGCTTGGCAGGGAATAACTATGGCTACACCTTC. It is translated as CASSLAGNNYGYTF.

The chain carries TRBV18 and TRBJ1-2; TRBD1 matches 9 bases. After removal of 1 base from V and 5 bases from J, the junction contained 2 bases not matched to a gene. Germline V gene data show CDR1 as KGHSH and CDR2 as LQKENI. The CDR3 is 14 amino acids. CDR3 sequence: CASSPQGQGYGYTF. The CDR3 coding sequence is TGTGCCAGCTCACCACAGGGACAGGGATATGGCTACACCTTC.

The gene calls are TRBV5-5 and TRBJ2-7; 11 bases are shared with TRBD2. With 4 bases clipped from V and 0 bases from J, the junction kept 3 bases outside the gene matches. The CDR3 loop spans 15 amino acids. Germline values: CDR1 SGHKS, CDR2 YYEKEE (reference sequence). The CDR3 DNA reads TGTGCCAGCAGCATTACTAGCGGGAGCTCCTACGAGCAGTACTTC. Protein: CASSITSGSSYEQYF.

The rearrangement links TRBV2 to TRBJ1-2; D uncertain. Germline V CDR1 and CDR2: SNHLY, FYNNEI. This CDR3 has 13 amino acids. The V gene lost 0 bases and the J gene lost 2 bases, with 4 bases spanning the gap. CDR3 nucleotides: TGTGCCAGCAGTGAAGCGGAGAACTATGGCTACACCTTC. Translated: CASSEAENYGYTF. The full variable domain, its missing parts supplied by reference TRBV2 and TRBJ1-2, is EPEVTQTPSHQVTQMGQEVILRCVPISNHLYFYWYRQILGQKVEFLVSFYNNEISEKSEIFDDQFSVERPDGSNFTLKIRSTKLEDSAMYFCASSEAENYGYTFGSGTRLTVV.

V gene TRBV29-1 combines with J gene TRBJ2-7; D is perhaps TRBD1 (6 bases). V was pared by 0 bases and J by 3 bases, with 6 bases between. The CDR3 runs to 12 residues. Germline V gives CDR1 SQVTM, CDR2 ANQGSEA. Here the CDR3 reads CSVEEQGYEQYF. The CDR3, as DNA: TGCAGCGTTGAAGAACAGGGCTACGAGCAGTACTTC.

The chain carries TRBV19 and TRBJ2-1; 8 nucleotides match TRBD2. This CDR3 region has 12 residues. Germline values: CDR1 LNHDA, CDR2 SQIVND (reference sequence). The CDR3 nucleotides are TGTCGTTACGGGAGGGTTAGGAATGAGCAGTTCTTC. It is translated as CRYGRVRNEQFF.

The chain is built from TRBV4-3 and TRBJ1-2; 8 nucleotides align to TRBD1. CDR1 and CDR2 from the germline V gene are LGHNA and YSLEER. The V gene end was trimmed by 0 bases and the J gene end by 3 bases; junction bases not matched to a gene: 15. There are 19 residues in the CDR3. Here the CDR3 reads CASSQDLGTGDSWDYGYTF. The CDR3 coding sequence is TGCGCCAGCAGCCAAGATTTGGGGACAGGCGACTCTTGGGACTATGGCTACACCTTC.

This clone was picked up a small number of times. The V gene is TRBV19, the J gene TRBJ2-7, with TRBD1 matching 8 bases. Germline CDR1 and CDR2: LNHDA and SQIVND (reference sequence). The CDR3 is 15 residues long. Germline trimming cut 1 base from V and 3 bases from J; bases unmatched to any gene: 5. The CDR3 DNA reads TGTGCCAGTAGTATAGGTTTCGGACAGGGCTACGAGCAGTACTTC. It specifies CASSIGFGQGYEQYF.

The V call is TRBV5-5, the J call TRBJ2-3; possibly TRBD2 for D (6 bases). The germline gives CDR1 SGHKS, CDR2 YYEKEE (reference sequence). The CDR3 extends over 13 amino acids. The ends were cut back, 6 bases at V and 3 bases at J, with 11 bases in the middle. CDR3 protein: CASILGGTDTQYF. CDR3 DNA sequence: TGTGCCAGCATTCTCGGGGGAACAGATACGCAGTATTTT. The variable domain in full, with the rest retrieved from reference TRBV5-5 and TRBJ2-3, is DAGVTQSPTHLIKTRGQQVTLRCSPISGHKSVSWYQQVLGQGPQFIFQYYEKEERGRGNFPDRFSARQFPNYSSELNVNALLLGDSALYLCASILGGTDTQYFGPGTRLTVL.

In its sample, this clone was seen once. V is TRBV7-2 and J is TRBJ2-3, with TRBD2 matching over 9 bases. The CDR3 totals 16 residues. After removal of 1 base from V and 8 bases from J, the junction contained 10 bases not matched to a gene. The V gene's germline CDR1 is SGHTA and CDR2 FQGNSA. CDR3 in amino acids: CASSLVGSGGPSTQYF. Here the CDR3 DNA reads TGTGCCAGCAGCTTAGTAGGTAGCGGGGGCCCTAGTACGCAGTATTTT.

The rearrangement links TRBV2 to TRBJ2-7; 7 bases align to TRBD2. J lost 8 bases, V lost 2 bases, and 3 bases had no gene match. The CDR3 has 12 residues. Germline CDR1 is SNHLY and CDR2 is FYNNEI. The CDR3 region is CASSERGGQQYF. For the CDR3, the DNA is TGTGCCAGCAGTGAACGCGGGGGACAGCAGTACTTC.

The DNA for the CDR3 is TGTGCCTGGAGGGGAGCTCTGGGGGAGACCCAGTACTTC. Translated: CAWRGALGETQYF. The chain couples TRBV30 to TRBJ2-5; D might be TRBD2 (5 bases). Germline loops: CDR1 GTSNPN, CDR2 SVGIG (reference sequence). This CDR3 has 13 amino acids. V lost 3 bases and J lost 5, with 13 bases in between.

The rearrangement uses TRBV5-4 and TRBJ1-5; possibly TRBD1 for D (6 bases). Trimming stripped 5 bases from V and 5 bases from J, with 11 bases between. Germline-derived CDR1 and CDR2 are SGHNT and YYREEE (reference sequence). CDR3 length equals 13 residues. The CDR3 protein is CASRFPGDQPQHF. CDR3 coding DNA: TGTGCCAGCAGGTTCCCAGGGGATCAGCCCCAGCATTTT.